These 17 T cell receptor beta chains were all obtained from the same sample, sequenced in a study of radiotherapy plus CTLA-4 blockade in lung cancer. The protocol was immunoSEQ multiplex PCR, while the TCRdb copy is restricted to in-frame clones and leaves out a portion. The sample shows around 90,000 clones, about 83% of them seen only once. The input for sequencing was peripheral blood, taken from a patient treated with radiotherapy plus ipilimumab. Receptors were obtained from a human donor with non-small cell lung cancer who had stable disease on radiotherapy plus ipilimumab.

As DNA, the CDR3 is TGTGCCACCAGCATTCGACCAGGGGCCGGCACTGAAGCTTTCTTT. It specifies CATSIRPGAGTEAFF. The chain employs TRBV15 and TRBJ1-1, with D possibly matching TRBD1 (6 bases). Looked up from germline, CDR1 is LNHNV and CDR2 is YYDKDF (reference sequence). The germline V and J ends were trimmed by 4 bases and 4 bases, with 16 bases remaining between them. The CDR3 length is 15 residues.

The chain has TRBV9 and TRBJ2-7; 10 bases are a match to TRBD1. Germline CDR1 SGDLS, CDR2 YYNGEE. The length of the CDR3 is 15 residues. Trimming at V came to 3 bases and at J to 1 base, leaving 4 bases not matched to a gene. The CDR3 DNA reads TGTGCCAGCAGCGCCCGGGACAGGGGATCCTACGAGCAGTACTTC. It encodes CASSARDRGSYEQYF.

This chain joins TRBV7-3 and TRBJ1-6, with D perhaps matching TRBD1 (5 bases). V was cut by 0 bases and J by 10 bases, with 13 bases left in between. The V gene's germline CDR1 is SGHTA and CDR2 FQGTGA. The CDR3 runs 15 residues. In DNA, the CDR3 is TGTGCCAGCAGCTTAACGGCAGGGTCACGATCACCCCTCCACTTT. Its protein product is CASSLTAGSRSPLHF.

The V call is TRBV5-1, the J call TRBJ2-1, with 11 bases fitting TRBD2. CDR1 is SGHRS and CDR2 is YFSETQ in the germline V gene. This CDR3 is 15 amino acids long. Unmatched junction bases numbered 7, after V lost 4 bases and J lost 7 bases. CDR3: CASSLLAGGGNEQFF. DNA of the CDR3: TGCGCCAGCAGCCTCCTAGCGGGAGGTGGGAATGAGCAGTTCTTC.

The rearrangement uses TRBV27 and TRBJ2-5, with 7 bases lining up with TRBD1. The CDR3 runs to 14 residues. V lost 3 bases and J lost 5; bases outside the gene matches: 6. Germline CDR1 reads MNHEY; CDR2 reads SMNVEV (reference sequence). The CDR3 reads CASSLRQGIETQYF. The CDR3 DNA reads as TGTGCCAGCAGTTTGAGACAGGGAATCGAGACCCAGTACTTC.

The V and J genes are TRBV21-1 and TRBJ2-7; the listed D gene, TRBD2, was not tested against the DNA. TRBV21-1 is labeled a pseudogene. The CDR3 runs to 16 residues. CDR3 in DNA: TGTGCCAGCAGTAAAAGGGGGGGCGGCCAATCCTACGAGCAGTACTTC. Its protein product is CASSKRGGGQSYEQYF.

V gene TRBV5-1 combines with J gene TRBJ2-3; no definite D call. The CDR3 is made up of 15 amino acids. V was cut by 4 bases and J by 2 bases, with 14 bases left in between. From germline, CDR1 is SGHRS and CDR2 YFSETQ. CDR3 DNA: TGCGCCAGCAGCCAGTGGCTCGCTCTCACAGATACGCAGTATTTT. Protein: CASSQWLALTDTQYF. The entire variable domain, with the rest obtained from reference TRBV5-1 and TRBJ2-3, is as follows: KAGVTQTPRYLIKTRGQQVTLSCSPISGHRSVSWYQQTPGQGLQFLFEYFSETQRNKGNFPGRFSGRQFSNSRSEMNVSTLELGDSALYLCASSQWLALTDTQYFGPGTRLTVL.

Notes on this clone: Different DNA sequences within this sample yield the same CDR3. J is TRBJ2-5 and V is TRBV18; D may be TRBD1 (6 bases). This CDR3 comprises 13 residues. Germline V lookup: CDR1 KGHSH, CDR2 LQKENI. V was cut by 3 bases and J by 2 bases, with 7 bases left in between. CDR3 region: CASSPGQQETQYF. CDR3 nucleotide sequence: TGTGCCAGCTCACCTGGACAGCAAGAGACCCAGTACTTC.

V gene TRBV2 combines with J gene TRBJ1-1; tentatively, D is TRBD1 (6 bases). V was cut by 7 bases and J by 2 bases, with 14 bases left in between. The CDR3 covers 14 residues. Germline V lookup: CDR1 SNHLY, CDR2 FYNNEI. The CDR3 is CASIVWGGNTEAFF. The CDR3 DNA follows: TGTGCCAGCATCGTCTGGGGGGGCAACACTGAAGCTTTCTTT.

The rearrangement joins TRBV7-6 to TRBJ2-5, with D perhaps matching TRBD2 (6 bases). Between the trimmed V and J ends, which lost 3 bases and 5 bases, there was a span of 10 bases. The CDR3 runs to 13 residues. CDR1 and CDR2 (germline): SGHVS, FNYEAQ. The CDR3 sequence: CASSLSGGETQYF. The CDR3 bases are TGTGCCAGCAGCTTGAGCGGAGGGGAGACCCAGTACTTC. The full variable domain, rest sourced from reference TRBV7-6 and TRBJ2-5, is GAGVSQSPRYKVTKRGQDVALRCDPISGHVSLYWYRQALGQGPEFLTYFNYEAQQDKSGLPNDRFSAERPEGSISTLTIQRTEQRDSAMYRCASSLSGGETQYFGPGTRLLVL.

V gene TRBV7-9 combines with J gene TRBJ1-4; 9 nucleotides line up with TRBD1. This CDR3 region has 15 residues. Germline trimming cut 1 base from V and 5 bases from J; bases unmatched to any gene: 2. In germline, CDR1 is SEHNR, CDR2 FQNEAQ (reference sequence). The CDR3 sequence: CASSLEGTGNEKLFF. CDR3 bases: TGTGCCAGCAGCTTAGAAGGGACAGGGAATGAAAAACTGTTTTTT.

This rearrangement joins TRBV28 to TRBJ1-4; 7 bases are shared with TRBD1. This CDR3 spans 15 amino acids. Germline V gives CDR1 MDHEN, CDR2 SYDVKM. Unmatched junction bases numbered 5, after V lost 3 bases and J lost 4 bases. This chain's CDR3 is CASSFRRQGNEKLFF. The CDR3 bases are TGTGCCAGCAGTTTCCGCCGACAGGGTAATGAAAAACTGTTTTTT.

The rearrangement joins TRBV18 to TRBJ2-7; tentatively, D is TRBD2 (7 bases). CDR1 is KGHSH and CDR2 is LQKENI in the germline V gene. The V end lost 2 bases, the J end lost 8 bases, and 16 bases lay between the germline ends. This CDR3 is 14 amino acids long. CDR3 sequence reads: CASSPGTAGGQQYF. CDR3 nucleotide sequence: TGTGCCAGCTCACCAGGGACGGCCGGGGGGCAGCAGTACTTC. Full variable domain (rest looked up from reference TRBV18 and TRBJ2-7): NAGVMQNPRHLVRRRGQEARLRCSPMKGHSHVYWYRQLPEEGLKFMVYLQKENIIDESGMPKERFSAEFPKEGPSILRIQQVVRGDSAAYFCASSPGTAGGQQYFGPGTRLTVT.

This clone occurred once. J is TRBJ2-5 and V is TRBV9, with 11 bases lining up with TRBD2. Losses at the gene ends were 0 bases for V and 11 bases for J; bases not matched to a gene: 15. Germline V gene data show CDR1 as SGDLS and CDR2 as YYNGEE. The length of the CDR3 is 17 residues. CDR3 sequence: CASSVEPSGGPLGEQYF. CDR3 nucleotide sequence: TGTGCCAGCAGCGTAGAACCTAGCGGGGGGCCCCTTGGGGAGCAGTACTTC.

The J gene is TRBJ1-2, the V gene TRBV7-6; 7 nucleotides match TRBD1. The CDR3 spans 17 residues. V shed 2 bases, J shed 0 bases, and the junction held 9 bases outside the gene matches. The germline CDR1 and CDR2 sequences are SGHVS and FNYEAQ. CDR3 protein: CASSLTLGQAANYGYTF. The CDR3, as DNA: TGTGCCAGCAGCTTAACCCTAGGACAGGCAGCTAACTATGGCTACACCTTC.

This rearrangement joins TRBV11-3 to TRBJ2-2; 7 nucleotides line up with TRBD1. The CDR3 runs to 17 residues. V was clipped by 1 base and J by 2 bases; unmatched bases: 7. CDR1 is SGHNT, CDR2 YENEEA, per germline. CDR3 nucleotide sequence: TGTGCCAGCAGCTTAGGCCCCACAGGGGTCAACACCGGGGAGCTGTTTTTT. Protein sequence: CASSLGPTGVNTGELFF.

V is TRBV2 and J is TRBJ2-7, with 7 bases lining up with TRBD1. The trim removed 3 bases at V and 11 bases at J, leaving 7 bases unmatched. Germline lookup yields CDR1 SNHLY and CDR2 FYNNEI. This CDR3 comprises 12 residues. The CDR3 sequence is CASSEGDRAEYF. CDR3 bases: TGTGCCAGCAGTGAGGGCGACAGGGCTGAGTACTTC.